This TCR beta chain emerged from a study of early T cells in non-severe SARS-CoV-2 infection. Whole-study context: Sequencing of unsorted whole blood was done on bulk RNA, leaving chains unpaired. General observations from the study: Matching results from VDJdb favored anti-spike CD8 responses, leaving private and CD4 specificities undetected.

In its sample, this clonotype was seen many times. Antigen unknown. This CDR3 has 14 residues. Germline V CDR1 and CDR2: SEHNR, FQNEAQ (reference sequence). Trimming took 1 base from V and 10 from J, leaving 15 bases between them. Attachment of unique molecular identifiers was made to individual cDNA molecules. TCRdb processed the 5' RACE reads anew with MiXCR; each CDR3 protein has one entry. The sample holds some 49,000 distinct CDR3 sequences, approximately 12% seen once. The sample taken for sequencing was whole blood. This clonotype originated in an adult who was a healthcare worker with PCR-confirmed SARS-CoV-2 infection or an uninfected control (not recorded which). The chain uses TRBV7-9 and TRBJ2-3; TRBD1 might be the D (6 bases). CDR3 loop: CASSLGADSVAQYF. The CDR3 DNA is TGTGCCAGCAGCTTAGGCGCGGACAGCGTCGCGCAGTATTTT.